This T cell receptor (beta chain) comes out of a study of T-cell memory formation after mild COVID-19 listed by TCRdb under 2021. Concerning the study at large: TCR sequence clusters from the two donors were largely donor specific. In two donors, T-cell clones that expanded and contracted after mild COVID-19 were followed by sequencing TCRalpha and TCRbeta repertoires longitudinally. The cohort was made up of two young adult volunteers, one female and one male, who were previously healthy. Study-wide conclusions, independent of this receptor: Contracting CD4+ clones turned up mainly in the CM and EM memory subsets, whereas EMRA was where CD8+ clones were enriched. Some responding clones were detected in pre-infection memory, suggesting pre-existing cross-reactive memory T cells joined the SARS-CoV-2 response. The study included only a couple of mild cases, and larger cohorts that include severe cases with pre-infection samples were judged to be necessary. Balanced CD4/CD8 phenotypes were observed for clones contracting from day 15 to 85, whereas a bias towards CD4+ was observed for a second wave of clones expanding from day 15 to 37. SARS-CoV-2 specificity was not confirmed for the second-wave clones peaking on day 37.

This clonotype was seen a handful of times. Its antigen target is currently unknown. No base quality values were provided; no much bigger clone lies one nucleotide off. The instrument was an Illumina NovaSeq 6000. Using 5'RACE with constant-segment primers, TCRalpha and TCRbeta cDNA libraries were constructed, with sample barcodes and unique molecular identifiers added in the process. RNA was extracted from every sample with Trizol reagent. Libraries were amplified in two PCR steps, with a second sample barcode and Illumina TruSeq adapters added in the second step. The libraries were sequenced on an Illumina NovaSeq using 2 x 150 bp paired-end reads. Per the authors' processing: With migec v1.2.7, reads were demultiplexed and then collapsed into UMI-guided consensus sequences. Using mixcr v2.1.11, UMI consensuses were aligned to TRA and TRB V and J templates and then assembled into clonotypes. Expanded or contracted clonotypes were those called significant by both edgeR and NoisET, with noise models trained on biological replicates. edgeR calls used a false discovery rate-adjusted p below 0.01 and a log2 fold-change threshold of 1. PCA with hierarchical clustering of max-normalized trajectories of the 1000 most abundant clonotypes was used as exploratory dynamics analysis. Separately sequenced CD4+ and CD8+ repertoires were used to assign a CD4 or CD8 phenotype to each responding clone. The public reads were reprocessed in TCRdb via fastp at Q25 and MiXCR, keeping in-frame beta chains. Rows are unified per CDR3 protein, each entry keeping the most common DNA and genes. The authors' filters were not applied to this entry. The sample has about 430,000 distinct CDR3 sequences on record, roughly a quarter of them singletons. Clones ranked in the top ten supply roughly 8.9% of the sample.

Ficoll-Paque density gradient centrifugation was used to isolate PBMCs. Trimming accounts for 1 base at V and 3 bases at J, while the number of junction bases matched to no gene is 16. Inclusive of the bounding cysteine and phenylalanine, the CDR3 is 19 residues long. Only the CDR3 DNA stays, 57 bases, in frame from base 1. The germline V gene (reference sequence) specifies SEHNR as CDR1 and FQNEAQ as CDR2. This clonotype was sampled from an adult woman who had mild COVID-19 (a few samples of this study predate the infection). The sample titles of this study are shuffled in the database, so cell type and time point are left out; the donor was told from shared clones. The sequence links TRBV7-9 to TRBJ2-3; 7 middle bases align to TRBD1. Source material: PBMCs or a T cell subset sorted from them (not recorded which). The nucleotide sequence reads TGTGCCAGCAGCTTAGTGGTGATCGAGCGGACAGGTCCGACAGATACGCAGTATTTT. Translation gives CASSLVVIERTGPTDTQYF. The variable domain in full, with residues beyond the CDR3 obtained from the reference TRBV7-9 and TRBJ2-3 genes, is DTGVSQNPRHKITKRGQNVTFRCDPISEHNRLYWYRQTLGQGPEFLTYFQNEAQLEKSRLLSDRFSAERPKGSFSTLEIQRTEQGDSAMYLCASSLVVIERTGPTDTQYFGPGTRLTVL.